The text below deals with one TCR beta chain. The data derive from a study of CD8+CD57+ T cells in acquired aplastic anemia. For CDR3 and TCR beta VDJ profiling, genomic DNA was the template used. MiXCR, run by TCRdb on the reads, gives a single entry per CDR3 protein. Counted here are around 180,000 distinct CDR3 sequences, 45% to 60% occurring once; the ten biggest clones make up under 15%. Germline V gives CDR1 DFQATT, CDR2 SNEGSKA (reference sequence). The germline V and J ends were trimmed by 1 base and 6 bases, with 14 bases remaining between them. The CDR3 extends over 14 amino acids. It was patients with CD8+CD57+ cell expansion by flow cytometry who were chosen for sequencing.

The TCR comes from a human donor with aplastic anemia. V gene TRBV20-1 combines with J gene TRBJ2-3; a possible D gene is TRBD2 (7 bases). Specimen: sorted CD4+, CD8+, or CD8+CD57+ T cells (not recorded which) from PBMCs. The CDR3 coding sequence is TGCAGTGCTAGAGTGGGGGGGCCCTCGGATACGCAGTATTTT. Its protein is CSARVGGPSDTQYF.